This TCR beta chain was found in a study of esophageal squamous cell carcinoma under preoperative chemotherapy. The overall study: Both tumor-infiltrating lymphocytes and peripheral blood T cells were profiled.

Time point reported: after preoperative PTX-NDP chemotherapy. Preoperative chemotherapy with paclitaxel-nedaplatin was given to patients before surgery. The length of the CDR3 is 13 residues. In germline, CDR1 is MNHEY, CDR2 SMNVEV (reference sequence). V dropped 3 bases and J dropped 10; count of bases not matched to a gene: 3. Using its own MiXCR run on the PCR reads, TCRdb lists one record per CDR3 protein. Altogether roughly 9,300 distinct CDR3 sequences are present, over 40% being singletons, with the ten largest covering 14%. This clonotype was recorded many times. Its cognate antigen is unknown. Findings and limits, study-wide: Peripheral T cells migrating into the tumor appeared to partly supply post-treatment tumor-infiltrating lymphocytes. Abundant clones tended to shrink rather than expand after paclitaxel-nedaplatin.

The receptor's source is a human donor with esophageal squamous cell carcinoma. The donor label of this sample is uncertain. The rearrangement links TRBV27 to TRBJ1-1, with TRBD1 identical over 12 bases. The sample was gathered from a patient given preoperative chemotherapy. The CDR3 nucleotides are TGTGCCAGCAGTTTCGGGACAGGGGGCTCAGCTTTCTTT. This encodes CASSFGTGGSAFF.